This T cell receptor beta chain was sequenced for a study of CD8 T cells in ankylosing spondylitis. General study points: The disease-linked clones had a CD8+ phenotype and low blood frequencies.

Many counts were recorded for this clonotype. Its target is unknown. Each CDR3 protein gets one entry after TCRdb re-called the 5' RACE reads with MiXCR. The repertoire holds 380,000 or so distinct CDR3 sequences, with around 20% as singletons. The CDR3 totals 17 residues. The germline V gene encodes CDR1 LNHNV and CDR2 YYDKDF (reference sequence). V dropped 5 bases and J dropped 2; count of bases not matched to a gene: 10. The gene calls are TRBV15 and TRBJ2-5, with 11 nucleotides matching TRBD2. This sequence originates from a male donor with ankylosing spondylitis or in good health (not recorded which). The sample comprised blood, either unsorted or a sorted T cell fraction (not recorded which). CDR3 DNA sequence: TGTGCCACCAGCCGGATTAGCGGGGGGGGATTTCAAGAGACCCAGTACTTC. Its translation: CATSRISGGGFQETQYF.